These 13 T cell receptor beta chains originate from one sample sequenced in a study of shared clonotypes between healthy human individuals. Profiling relied on immunoSEQ multiplex PCR, and the TCRdb table lists in-frame clones only, not all of them. The sample carries over 2 million clones, approximately 94% recorded once. Naive CD8 cells lacked CD45RO, underwent positive selection for CCR7 and left out terminally differentiated effector memory CD45RA+ cells. Sequenced: naive CD8+ T cells sorted from blood. These receptor sequences come from a man aged 18 to 29 in good health.

J is TRBJ2-7 and V is TRBV10-3; TRBD2 matches 14 bases. After removal of 3 bases from V and 7 bases from J, the junction contained 14 bases not matched to a gene. Germline V lookup: CDR1 ENHRY, CDR2 SYGVKD. The CDR3 has 18 amino acids. CDR3 region: CAISDPSSTSGRAGEQYF. The CDR3 nucleotides are TGTGCCATCAGTGACCCTTCCTCGACTAGCGGGAGGGCGGGTGAGCAGTACTTC.

The gene calls are TRBV6-4 and TRBJ1-1; D unclear. V was cut by 7 bases and J by 4 bases, with 16 bases left in between. The germline gives CDR1 MRHNA, CDR2 SNTAGT. The CDR3 loop spans 14 amino acids. The CDR3 sequence: CASTLEGSGTEAFF. The CDR3 DNA reads TGTGCCAGCACCCTGGAGGGCAGTGGCACTGAAGCTTTCTTT.

The V gene is TRBV10-2, the J gene TRBJ1-1; D remains ambiguous. In germline, CDR1 is WSHSY, CDR2 SAAADI. Trimming took 0 bases from V and 9 from J, leaving 8 bases between them. CDR3 length: 12 amino acids. The CDR3 DNA sequence: TGCGCCAGCAGTGAGTCTGTCCGCCAAGCTTTCTTT. Its translation: CASSESVRQAFF.

The gene calls are TRBV30 and TRBJ1-6; 11 nucleotides align to TRBD1. Germline trimming cut 5 bases from V and 7 bases from J; bases unmatched to any gene: 4. The CDR3 has 14 amino acids. Germline V CDR1 and CDR2: GTSNPN, SVGIG (reference sequence). CDR3 sequence reads: CAWSWDRGNSPLHF. The CDR3 nucleotides read TGTGCCTGGTCCTGGGACAGGGGGAATTCACCCCTCCACTTT. The full variable domain, completed using reference TRBV30 and TRBJ1-6, is SQTIHQWPATLVQPVGSPLSLECTVEGTSNPNLYWYRQAAGRGLQLLFYSVGIGQISSEVPQNLSASRPQDRQFILSSKKLLLSDSGFYLCAWSWDRGNSPLHFGNGTRLTVT.

In regard to this clone: The sample has other DNA sequences that encode this CDR3 too. This chain links TRBV4-1 with TRBJ2-7, with 8 positions matching TRBD1. The ends lost 0 bases at V and 0 bases at J; junction bases unmatched: 1. The CDR3 runs 15 residues. Germline-derived CDR1 and CDR2 are MGHRA and YSYEKL. The CDR3 DNA follows: TGCGCCAGCAGCCAAGAGGGACAGGTCTCCTACGAGCAGTACTTC. Protein: CASSQEGQVSYEQYF.

The chain uses TRBV4-1 and TRBJ2-1; D call uncertain. Germline CDR1 reads MGHRA; CDR2 reads YSYEKL. The CDR3 is 13 residues long. The V end was cut by 0 bases, the J end by 8 bases, with 8 bases between. The DNA for the CDR3 is TGCGCCAGCAGCCAAGATCTTCTTGATGAGCAGTTCTTC. Amino acid sequence: CASSQDLLDEQFF.

The CDR3 DNA sequence: TGTGCCAGCAGCGCGGGGGCTCCTACCTACAATGAGCAGTTCTTC. As protein: CASSAGAPTYNEQFF. This rearrangement joins TRBV27 to TRBJ2-1; weak D call: TRBD2 (7 bases). The V end was cut by 6 bases, the J end by 2 bases, with 14 bases between. CDR3 size: 15 residues. Germline lookup yields CDR1 MNHEY and CDR2 SMNVEV (reference sequence).

Of note for this clone: At the DNA level, this CDR3 is encoded by other sequences in the same sample as well. V is TRBV7-9 and J is TRBJ1-1, with a weak D call TRBD1 (5 bases). V was trimmed by 5 bases and J by 4 bases, leaving 8 bases between them. This CDR3 comprises 12 residues. Germline lookup yields CDR1 SEHNR and CDR2 FQNEAQ (reference sequence). The CDR3 DNA follows: TGTGCCAGCAGCCCCACAGGCACTGAAGCTTTCTTT. Amino acids: CASSPTGTEAFF.

The V call is TRBV11-2, the J call TRBJ2-7, with D unresolved. The CDR3 spans 14 residues. Trimming cost V 5 bases and J 0 bases, with 11 bases left between them. The germline gives CDR1 SGHAT, CDR2 FQNNGV. CDR3 DNA: TGTGCCAGCAGCCTTCTCAGAAACTCCTACGAGCAGTACTTC. As protein: CASSLLRNSYEQYF.

About this clone itself: Other DNA sequences in this sample translate to the same CDR3. The V call is TRBV4-2, the J call TRBJ2-3, with 11 bases lining up with TRBD2. Germline trimming cut 0 bases from V and 6 bases from J; bases unmatched to any gene: 5. The CDR3 spans 16 residues. Germline loops: CDR1 LGHNA, CDR2 YNFKEQ. CDR3 bases: TGTGCCAGCAGCCAAGAGGTAGCGGGGGGGCCTGATACGCAGTATTTT. Its protein is CASSQEVAGGPDTQYF.

The sample holds one count of this clone. This CDR3 is also generated by other DNA sequences in the sample. The chain recombines TRBV27 with TRBJ2-7; 9 nucleotides agree with TRBD1. The CDR3 sequence is 14 residues long. Per germline, CDR1 MNHEY and CDR2 SMNVEV (reference sequence). V was clipped by 1 base and J by 5 bases; unmatched bases: 3. The CDR3: CASSLLQGADEQYF. CDR3 coding DNA: TGTGCCAGCAGTTTATTACAGGGGGCGGACGAGCAGTACTTC.

This clone was seen a single time. The V and J genes are TRBV27 and TRBJ2-7; perhaps TRBD2 as D (6 bases). CDR1 and CDR2 (germline): MNHEY, SMNVEV (reference sequence). Trimming took 0 bases from V and 5 from J, leaving 14 bases between them. This CDR3 has 15 residues. The DNA for the CDR3 is TGTGCCAGCAGTTTATCGGCAGACCCGGGGGACGAGCAGTACTTC. Its translation: CASSLSADPGDEQYF.

The rearrangement uses TRBV7-9 and TRBJ2-7, with D maybe TRBD2 (6 bases). CDR3 size: 16 residues. Trimming shortened V by 4 bases and J by 1 base, and 17 bases separated the two germline ends. The germline gives CDR1 SEHNR, CDR2 FQNEAQ (reference sequence). The CDR3 reads CASSSERGGESYEQYF. The CDR3 DNA reads as TGTGCCAGCAGCTCCGAGCGCGGCGGGGAATCCTACGAGCAGTACTTC.